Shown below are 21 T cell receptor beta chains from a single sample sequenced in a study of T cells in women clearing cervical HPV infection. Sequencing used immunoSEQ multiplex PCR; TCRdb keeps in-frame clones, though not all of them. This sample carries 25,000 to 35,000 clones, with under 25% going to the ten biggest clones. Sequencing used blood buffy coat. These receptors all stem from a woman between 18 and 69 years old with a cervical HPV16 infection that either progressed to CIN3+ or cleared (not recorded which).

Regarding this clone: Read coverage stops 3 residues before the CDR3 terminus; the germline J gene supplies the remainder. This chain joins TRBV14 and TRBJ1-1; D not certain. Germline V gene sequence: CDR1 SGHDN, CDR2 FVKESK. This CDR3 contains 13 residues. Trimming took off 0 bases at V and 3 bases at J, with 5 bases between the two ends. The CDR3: CASSQDQYTEAFF. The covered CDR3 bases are TGTGCCAGCAGCCAAGATCAGTACACTGAA.

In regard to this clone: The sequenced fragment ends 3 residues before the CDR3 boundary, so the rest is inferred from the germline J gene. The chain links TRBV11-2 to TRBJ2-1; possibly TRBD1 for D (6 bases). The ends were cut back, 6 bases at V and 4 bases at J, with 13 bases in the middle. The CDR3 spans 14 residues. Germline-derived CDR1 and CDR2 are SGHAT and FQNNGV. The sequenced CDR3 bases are TGTGCCAGCAGAGGGGGTGAGCCTTACAATGAG. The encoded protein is CASRGGEPYNE. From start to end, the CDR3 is CASRGGEPYNEQFF. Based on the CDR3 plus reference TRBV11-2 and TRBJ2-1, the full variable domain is EAGVAQSPRYKIIEKRQSVAFWCNPISGHATLYWYQQILGQGPKLLIQFQNNGVVDDSQLPKDRFSAERLKGVDSTLKIQPAKLEDSAVYLCASRGGEPYNEQFFGPGTRLTVL.

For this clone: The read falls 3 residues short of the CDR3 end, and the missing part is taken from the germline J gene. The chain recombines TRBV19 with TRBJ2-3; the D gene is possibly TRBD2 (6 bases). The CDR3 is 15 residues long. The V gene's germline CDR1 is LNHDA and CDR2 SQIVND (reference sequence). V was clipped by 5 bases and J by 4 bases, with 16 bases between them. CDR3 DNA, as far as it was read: TGTGCCAGTAGTCCGGGGAGGCTTCTTCCAGATACG. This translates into CASSPGRLLPDT. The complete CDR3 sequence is CASSPGRLLPDTQYF.

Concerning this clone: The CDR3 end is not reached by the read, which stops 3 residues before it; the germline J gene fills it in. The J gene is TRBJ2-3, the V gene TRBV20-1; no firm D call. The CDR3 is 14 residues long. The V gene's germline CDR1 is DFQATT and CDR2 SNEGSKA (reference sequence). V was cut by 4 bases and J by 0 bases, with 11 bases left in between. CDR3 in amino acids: CSANYGSSTDTQYF. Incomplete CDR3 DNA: TGCAGTGCTAACTATGGGTCTAGCACAGATACG.

The CDR3 DNA, read in part, is TGTGCCAGCAGTTTAGAAGAAGGCAGCGATTACGAG. Its translation: CASSLEEGSDYE. In full, the CDR3 is CASSLEEGSDYEQYF. V gene TRBV12-3 or TRBV12-4 combines with J gene TRBJ2-7; D is unclear. The read halts 3 residues ahead of the CDR3 end, with the missing end drawn from the germline J gene. This CDR3 comprises 15 residues. The V end lost 1 base, the J end lost 4 bases, and 14 bases lay between the germline ends.

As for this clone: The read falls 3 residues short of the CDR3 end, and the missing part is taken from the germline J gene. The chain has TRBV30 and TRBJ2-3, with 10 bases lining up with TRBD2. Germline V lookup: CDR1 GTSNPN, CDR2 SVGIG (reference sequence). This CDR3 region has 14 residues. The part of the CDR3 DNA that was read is TGTGCCTGGAGTGTACAGCTAGCGGGGGAGACG. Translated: CAWSVQLAGET. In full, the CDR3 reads CAWSVQLAGETQYF.

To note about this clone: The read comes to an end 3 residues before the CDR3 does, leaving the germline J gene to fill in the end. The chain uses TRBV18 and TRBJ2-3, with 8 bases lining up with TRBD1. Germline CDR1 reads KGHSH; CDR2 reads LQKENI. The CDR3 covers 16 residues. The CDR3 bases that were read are TGTGCCAGCTCACCGAAAGACAGGGGTGGCAATCAGCCG. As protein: CASSPKDRGGNQP. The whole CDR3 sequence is CASSPKDRGGNQPQYF.

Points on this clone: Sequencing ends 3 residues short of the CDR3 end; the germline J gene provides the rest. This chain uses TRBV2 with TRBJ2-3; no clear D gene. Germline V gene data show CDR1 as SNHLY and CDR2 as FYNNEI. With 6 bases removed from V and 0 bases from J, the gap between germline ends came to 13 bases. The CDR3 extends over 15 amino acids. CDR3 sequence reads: CASRQTISSTDTQYF. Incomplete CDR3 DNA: TGTGCCAGCAGACAGACGATATCTAGCACAGATACG.

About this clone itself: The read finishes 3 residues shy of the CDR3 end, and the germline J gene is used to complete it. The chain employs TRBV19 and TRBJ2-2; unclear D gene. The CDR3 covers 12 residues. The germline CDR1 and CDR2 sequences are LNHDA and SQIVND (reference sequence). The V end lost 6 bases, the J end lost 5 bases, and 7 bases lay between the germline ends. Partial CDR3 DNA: TGTGCCAGTAGACAGTATACCGGGGAG. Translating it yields CASRQYTGE. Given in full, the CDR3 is CASRQYTGELFF.

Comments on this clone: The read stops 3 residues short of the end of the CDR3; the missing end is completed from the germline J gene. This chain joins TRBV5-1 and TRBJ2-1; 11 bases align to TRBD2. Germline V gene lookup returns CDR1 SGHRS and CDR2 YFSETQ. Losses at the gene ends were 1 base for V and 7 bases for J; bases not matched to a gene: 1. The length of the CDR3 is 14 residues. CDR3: CASSLPSGRNEQFF. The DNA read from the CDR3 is TGCGCCAGCAGCTTGCCTAGCGGGAGGAATGAG.

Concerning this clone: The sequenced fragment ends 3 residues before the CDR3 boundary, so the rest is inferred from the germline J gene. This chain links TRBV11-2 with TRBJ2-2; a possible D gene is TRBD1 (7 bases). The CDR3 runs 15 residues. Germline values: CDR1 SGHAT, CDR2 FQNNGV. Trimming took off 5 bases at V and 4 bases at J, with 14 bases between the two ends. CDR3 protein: CASSQGGSPTGELFF. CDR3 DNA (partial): TGTGCCAGCAGCCAGGGGGGTTCCCCCACCGGGGAG.

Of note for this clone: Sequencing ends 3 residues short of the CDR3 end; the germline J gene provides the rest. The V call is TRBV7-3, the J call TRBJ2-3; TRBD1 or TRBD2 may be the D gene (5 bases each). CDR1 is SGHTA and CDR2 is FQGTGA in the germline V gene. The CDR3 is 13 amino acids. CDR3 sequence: CASSQFQGETQYF. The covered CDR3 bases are TGTGCCAGCAGCCAGTTTCAGGGAGAGACG.

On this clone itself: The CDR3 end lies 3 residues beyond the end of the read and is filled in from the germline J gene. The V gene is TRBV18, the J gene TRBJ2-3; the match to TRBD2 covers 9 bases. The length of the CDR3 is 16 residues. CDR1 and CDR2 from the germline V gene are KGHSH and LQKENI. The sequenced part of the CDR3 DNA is TGTGCCAGCTCACCTCAGGAGACTAGCGGTCAAGAGACG. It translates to CASSPQETSGQET. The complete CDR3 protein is CASSPQETSGQETQYF.

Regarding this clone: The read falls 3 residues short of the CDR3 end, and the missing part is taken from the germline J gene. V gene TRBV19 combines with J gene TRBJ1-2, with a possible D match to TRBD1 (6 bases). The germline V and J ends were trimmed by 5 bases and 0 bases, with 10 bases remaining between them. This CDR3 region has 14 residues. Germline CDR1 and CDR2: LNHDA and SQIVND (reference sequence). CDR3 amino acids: CASSLAGANYGYTF. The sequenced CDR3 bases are TGTGCCAGTAGTTTGGCAGGGGCTAACTATGGC. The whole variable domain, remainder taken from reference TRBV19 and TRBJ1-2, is DGGITQSPKYLFRKEGQNVTLSCEQNLNHDAMYWYRQDPGQGLRLIYYSQIVNDFQKGDIAEGYSVSREKKESFPLTVTSAQKNPTAFYLCASSLAGANYGYTFGSGTRLTVV.

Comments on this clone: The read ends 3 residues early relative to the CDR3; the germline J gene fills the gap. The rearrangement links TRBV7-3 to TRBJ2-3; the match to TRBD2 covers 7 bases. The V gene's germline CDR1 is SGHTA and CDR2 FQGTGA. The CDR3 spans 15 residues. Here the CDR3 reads CASSLTGGEEETQYF. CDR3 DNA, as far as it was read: TGTGCCAGCAGCTTAACGGGAGGGGAGGAAGAGACG.

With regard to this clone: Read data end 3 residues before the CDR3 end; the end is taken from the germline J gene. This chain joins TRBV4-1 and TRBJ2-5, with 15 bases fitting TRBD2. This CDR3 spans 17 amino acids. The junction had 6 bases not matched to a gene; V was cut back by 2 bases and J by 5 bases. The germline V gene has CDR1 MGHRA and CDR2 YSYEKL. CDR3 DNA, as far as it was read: TGCGCCAGCAGCCAACGGACTAGCGGGAGGGCATCGGAGACC. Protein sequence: CASSQRTSGRASET. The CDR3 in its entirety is CASSQRTSGRASETQYF.

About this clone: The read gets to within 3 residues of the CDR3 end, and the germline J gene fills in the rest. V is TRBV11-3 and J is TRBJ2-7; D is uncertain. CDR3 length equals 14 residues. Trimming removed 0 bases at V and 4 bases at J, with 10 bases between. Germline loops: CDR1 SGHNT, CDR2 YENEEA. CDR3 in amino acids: CASSLEVSVYEQYF. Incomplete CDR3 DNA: TGTGCCAGCAGCTTAGAGGTCTCAGTGTACGAG. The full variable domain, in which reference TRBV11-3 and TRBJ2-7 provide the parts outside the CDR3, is EAGVVQSPRYKIIEKKQPVAFWCNPISGHNTLYWYLQNLGQGPELLIRYENEEAVDDSQLPKDRFSAERLKGVDSTLKIQPAELGDSAVYLCASSLEVSVYEQYFGPGTRLTVT.

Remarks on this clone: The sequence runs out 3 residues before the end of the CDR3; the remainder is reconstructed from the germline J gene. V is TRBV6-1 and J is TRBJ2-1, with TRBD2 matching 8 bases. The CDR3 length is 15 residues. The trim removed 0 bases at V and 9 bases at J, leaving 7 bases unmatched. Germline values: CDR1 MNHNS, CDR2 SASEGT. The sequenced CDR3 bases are TGTGCCAGCAGTGAAGCCGGCGCGGGAGGCGGTGAG. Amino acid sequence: CASSEAGAGGGE. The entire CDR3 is CASSEAGAGGGEQFF.

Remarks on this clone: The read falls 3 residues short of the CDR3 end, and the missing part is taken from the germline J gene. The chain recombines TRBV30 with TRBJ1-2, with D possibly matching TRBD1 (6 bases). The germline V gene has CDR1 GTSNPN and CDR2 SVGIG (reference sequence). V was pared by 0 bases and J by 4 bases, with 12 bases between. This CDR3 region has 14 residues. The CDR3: CAWSVPQGTYGYTF. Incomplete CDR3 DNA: TGTGCCTGGAGTGTACCTCAGGGGACCTATGGC.

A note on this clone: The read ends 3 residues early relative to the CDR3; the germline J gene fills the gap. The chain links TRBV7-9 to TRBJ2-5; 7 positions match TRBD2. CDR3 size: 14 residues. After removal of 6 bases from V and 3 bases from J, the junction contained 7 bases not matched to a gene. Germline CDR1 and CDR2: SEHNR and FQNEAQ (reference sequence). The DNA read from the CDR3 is TGTGCCAGCAGATCCGGGACTACTGAAGAGACC. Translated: CASRSGTTEET. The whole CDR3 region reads CASRSGTTEETQYF.

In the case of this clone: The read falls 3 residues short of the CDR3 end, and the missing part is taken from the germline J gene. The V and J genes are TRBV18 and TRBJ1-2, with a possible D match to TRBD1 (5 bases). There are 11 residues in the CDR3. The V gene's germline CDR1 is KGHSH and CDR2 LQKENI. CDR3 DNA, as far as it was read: TGTGCCAGCTCATTACAGGATGAC. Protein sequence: CASSLQDD. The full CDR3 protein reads CASSLQDDYTF.